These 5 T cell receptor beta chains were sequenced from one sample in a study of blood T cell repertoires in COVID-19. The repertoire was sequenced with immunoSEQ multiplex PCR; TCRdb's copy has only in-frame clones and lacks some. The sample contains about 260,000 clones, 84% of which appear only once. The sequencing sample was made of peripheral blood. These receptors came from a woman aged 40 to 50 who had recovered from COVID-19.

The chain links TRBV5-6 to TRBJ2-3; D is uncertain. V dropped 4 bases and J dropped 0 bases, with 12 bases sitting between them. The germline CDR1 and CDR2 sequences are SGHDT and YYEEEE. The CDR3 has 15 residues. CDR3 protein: CASSGTVSSTDTQYF. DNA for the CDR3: TGTGCCAGCAGCGGTACAGTCTCTAGCACAGATACGCAGTATTTT.

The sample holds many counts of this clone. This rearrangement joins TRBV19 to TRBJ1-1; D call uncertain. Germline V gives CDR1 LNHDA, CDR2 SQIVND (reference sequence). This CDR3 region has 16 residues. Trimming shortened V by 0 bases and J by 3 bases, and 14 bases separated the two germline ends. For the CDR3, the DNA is TGTGCCAGTAGTATAGAATCCCGGGGTGGGGACACTGAAGCTTTCTTT. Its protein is CASSIESRGGDTEAFF. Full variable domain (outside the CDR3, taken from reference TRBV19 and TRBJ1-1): DGGITQSPKYLFRKEGQNVTLSCEQNLNHDAMYWYRQDPGQGLRLIYYSQIVNDFQKGDIAEGYSVSREKKESFPLTVTSAQKNPTAFYLCASSIESRGGDTEAFFGQGTRLTVV.

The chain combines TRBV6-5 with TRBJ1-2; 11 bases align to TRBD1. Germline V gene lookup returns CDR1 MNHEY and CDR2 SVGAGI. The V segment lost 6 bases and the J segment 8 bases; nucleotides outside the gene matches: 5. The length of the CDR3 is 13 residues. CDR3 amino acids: CASRKDRGLGYTF. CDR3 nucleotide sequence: TGTGCCAGCAGAAAGGACAGGGGGCTCGGCTACACCTTC.

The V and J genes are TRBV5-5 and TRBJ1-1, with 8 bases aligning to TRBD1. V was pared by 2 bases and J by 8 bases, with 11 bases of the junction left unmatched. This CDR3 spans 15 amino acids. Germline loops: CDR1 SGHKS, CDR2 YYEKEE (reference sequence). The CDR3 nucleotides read TGTGCCAGCAGCTTACACCTCACCGGGACAGGAGAAGCTTTCTTT. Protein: CASSLHLTGTGEAFF.

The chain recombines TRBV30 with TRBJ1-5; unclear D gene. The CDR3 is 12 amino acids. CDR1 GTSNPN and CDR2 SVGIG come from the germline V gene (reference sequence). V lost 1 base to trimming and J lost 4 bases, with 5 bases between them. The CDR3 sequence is CAWSGGNQPQHF. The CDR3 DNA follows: TGTGCCTGGAGTGGAGGGAATCAGCCCCAGCATTTT.